This is a list of T cell receptor beta chains from one sample in a study of blood T cells in healthy people across ages. Using its own MiXCR run on the 5' RACE reads, TCRdb lists one record per CDR3 protein. This table has 1.5 million to 2 million distinct CDR3 sequences, roughly 28% appearing once. Sample: blood. The origin of the receptors is a woman aged 25-40 years in good health. The CDR3 runs from the conserved cysteine through the conserved F or W. The D gene is left open where the match is weak. For some rows the clone size is stated as once, few or many, or as a class when expanded; others skip it.

>-|-|TRBJ2-7|TRBV4-1
TGCGCCAGCAGCCAAAGGGGCGGGGAAGCCTACGAGCAGTACTTC
CASSQRGGEAYEQYF
>-|-|TRBJ2-1|TRBV20-1
TGCAGGGCTAGCCAAGAGACCCAGTTCTTC
CRASQETQFF
>-|-|TRBJ1-1|TRBV5-1
TGCGCCAGCAGTGAGGTGGGAACCAACACTGAAGCTTTCTTT
CASSEVGTNTEAFF
>many|-|TRBJ2-7|TRBV6-1
TGTGCCAGCGACTCCGGGACCTCTAGTTCCTACGAGCAGTACTTC
CASDSGTSSSYEQYF
>few|-|TRBJ2-7|TRBV15
TGTGCCACCAGCACCCCGGACGGCTACGAGCAGTACTTC
CATSTPDGYEQYF
>many|TRBD2|TRBJ2-7|TRBV20-1
TGCAGTGTCAGTCCCCCGACTAGCGGGAGTATCTCAAAGCAGTACTTC
CSVSPPTSGSISKQYF
>-|TRBD1|TRBJ1-5|TRBV6-6
TGTGCCAGCAGTTACTCGACAGGGCATCAGCCCCAGCATTTT
CASSYSTGHQPQHF
>-|-|TRBJ1-1|TRBV7-6
TGTGCCAGCAGCCGAGAGGGGGTTACGAACACTGAAGCTTTCTTT
CASSREGVTNTEAFF
>-|-|TRBJ2-1|TRBV20-1
TGCAGTGGAATTGTAGTAGGCAGGGGGCAGTTCTTC
CSGIVVGRGQFF
>-|-|TRBJ2-7|TRBV18
TGTGCCAGCTCATACTATGACAGGTCTCTCGGGGAGCAGTACTTC
CASSYYDRSLGEQYF
>few|-|TRBJ2-1|TRBV30
TGTGCCTGGAGTGTACGGGGGTCCCGCTACAATGAGCAGTTCTTC
CAWSVRGSRYNEQFF
>few|TRBD2|TRBJ2-1|TRBV5-1
TGCGCCAGCAGCTTGGAGCGGGGACGACACAATGAGCAGTTCTTC
CASSLERGRHNEQFF
>-|TRBD1|TRBJ2-5|TRBV9
TGTGCCAGCAGCGCCCCAGGGGGCCCCCCTGTAGAGCAGTACTTC
CASSAPGGPPVEQYF
>few|-|TRBJ2-2|TRBV28
TGTGCCAGCAGTTTGCCGCCCGGGGGGCTTGCCGGGGAGCTGTTTTTT
CASSLPPGGLAGELFF
>-|-|TRBJ1-1|TRBV20-1
TGCAGTGCTCAGAGGACAGATCCTAACACTGAAGCTTTCTTT
CSAQRTDPNTEAFF
>-|-|TRBJ2-5|TRBV7-7
TGTGCCAGCAGCTTAGAGCACTTGCGTGGGACCCAGTACTTC
CASSLEHLRGTQYF
>many|-|TRBJ1-2|TRBV12-3/TRBV12-4
TGTGCCAGCAGTCTCGGGACGGCGACTCTTTATGGCTACACCTTC
CASSLGTATLYGYTF
>many|-|TRBJ1-1|TRBV29-1
TGCAGCGCACCCAAGGGAACTGAAGCTTTCTTT
CSAPKGTEAFF
>-|-|TRBJ1-5|TRBV2
TGTGCCAGCTCAACACTCGGGAGGGCGAGCAATCAGCCCCAGCATTTT
CASSTLGRASNQPQHF
>-|TRBD2|TRBJ2-5|TRBV7-7
TGTGCCAGCAGCAGAGGTAGCGGGCTGATCCAAGAGACCCAGTACTTC
CASSRGSGLIQETQYF
>few|TRBD2|TRBJ2-7|TRBV29-1
TGCAGCGTTGAAGCCAGCGGGAGACAAAGAAAAACAAACTCCTACGAGCAGTACTTC
CSVEASGRQRKTNSYEQYF
>few|-|TRBJ2-1|TRBV5-1
TGCGCCAGCGCTTCGGACGGGTCCCCCGAGCAGTTCTTC
CASASDGSPEQFF
>-|TRBD1|TRBJ2-7|TRBV12-3/TRBV12-4
TGTGCCAGCAGCATGGACAGGATCTACGAGCAGTACTTC
CASSMDRIYEQYF
>few|TRBD1|TRBJ2-7|TRBV11-2
TGTGCCAGCAGCTTAGAGACAGGGGGAATCTCGTTTCGGTACTTC
CASSLETGGISFRYF
>-|-|TRBJ2-7|TRBV7-9
TGTGCCAGCAGCCCCCCGGGGGCTCCCTCCTACGAGCAGTACTTC
CASSPPGAPSYEQYF
>-|-|TRBJ2-1|TRBV2
TGTGCCAGCAGTGATCAAGGTGAATTAGTCGGCTCTGAGCAGTTCTTC
CASSDQGELVGSEQFF
>many|TRBD2|TRBJ2-1|TRBV5-1
TGCGCCAGCAGCTCCCCGCGGGGGACTAGCGGGGGCAGCTCCTACAATGAGCAGTTCTTC
CASSSPRGTSGGSSYNEQFF
>-|-|TRBJ2-3|TRBV4-1
TGCGCCAGCAGCCGGGGTTGGTCTAGCACAGATACGCAGTATTTT
CASSRGWSSTDTQYF
>once|-|TRBJ2-1|TRBV28
TGTGCCAGCAGCTCCCTGGGGGGCCGGGGCTACAATGAGCAGTTCTTC
CASSSLGGRGYNEQFF
>-|-|TRBJ1-2|TRBV2
TGTGCCAGCAGTGTTTTGGCCAATGCTCATGGCTACACCTTC
CASSVLANAHGYTF
>few|TRBD2|TRBJ2-7|TRBV5-1
TGCGCCAGCAGCGACTGGACTAGCGGGGGCTACGAGCAGTACTTC
CASSDWTSGGYEQYF
>-|TRBD1|TRBJ1-1|TRBV20-1
TGCAGTGGTAGAACAGGGGGCAACCGGGTGGAAGCTTTCTTT
CSGRTGGNRVEAFF
>-|TRBD2|TRBJ2-1|TRBV6-1
TGTGTCAGCACCAGAGATAGCGGGGGAGGAAATGAGCAGTTCTTC
CVSTRDSGGGNEQFF
>many|TRBD1|TRBJ2-1|TRBV7-9
TGTGCCAGCAGCCGGGACAGGGGGTACAATGAGCAGTTCTTC
CASSRDRGYNEQFF
>few|TRBD1|TRBJ1-2|TRBV10-3
TGTGCCATCAGTCCTCCGGGACAGGGGGATGGCTACACCTTC
CAISPPGQGDGYTF
>-|TRBD2|TRBJ2-1|TRBV7-2
TGTGCCAGCAGCGTGGGACTAGCGGGAGGGATATACAATGAGCAGTTCTTC
CASSVGLAGGIYNEQFF
>many|TRBD1|TRBJ2-4|TRBV2
TGTGCCAGCAGACCCCAGGGGGCTGGCAAAAACATTCAGTACTTC
CASRPQGAGKNIQYF